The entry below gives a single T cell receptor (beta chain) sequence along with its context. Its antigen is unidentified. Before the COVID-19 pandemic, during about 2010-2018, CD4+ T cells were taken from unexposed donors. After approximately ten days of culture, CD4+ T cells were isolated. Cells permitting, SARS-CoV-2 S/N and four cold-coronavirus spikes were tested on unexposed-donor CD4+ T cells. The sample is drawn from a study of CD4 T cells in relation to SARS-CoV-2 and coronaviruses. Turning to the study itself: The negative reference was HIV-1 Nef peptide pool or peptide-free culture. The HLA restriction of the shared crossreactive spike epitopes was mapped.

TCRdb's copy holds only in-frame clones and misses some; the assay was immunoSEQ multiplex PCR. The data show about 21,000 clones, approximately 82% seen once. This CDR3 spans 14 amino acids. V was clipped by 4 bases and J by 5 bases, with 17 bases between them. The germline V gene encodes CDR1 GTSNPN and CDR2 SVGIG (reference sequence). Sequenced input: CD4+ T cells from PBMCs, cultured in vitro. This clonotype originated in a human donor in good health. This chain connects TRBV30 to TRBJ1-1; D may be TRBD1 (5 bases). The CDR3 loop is CAWKTGTGNTEAFF. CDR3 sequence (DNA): TGTGCCTGGAAGACCGGGACGGGAAATACTGAAGCTTTCTTT.